This TCR beta chain was identified in a study of cytomegalovirus exposure and HLA in healthy donors. Findings and limits, study-wide: TCR beta V- and J-gene trimming, according to a later analysis, was linked to a missense DCLRE1C variant. Roughly uniform depth of sequencing across donors was assumed in presence/absence analyses. Reports described diagnosis of cytomegalovirus status by the classifier as highly specific and sensitive.

For this clone: Its antigen is as yet unknown.

When sampled, the donors appeared nominally healthy, though they likely had unrecorded immune exposures. The PCR ran on 60 Vbeta and 13 Jbeta primers. Sequenced by immunoSEQ multiplex PCR; TCRdb stores in-frame clones only, minus some. The profile shows over 65,000 clones, less than 85% of them singletons. Germline CDR1 is SEHNR and CDR2 is FQNEAQ (reference sequence). The CDR3 consists of 17 residues. Trimming took 1 base from V and 6 from J; bases not matched to a gene: 4. This receptor was identified in a human donor in good health. Sequencing used PBMCs. J is TRBJ2-2 and V is TRBV7-9, with TRBD2 identical over 14 bases. CDR3 in amino acids: CASSLEGLAGGAGELFF. CDR3 sequence (DNA): TGTGCCAGCAGCTTAGAAGGACTAGCGGGGGGCGCCGGGGAGCTGTTTTTT. Together with reference TRBV7-9 and TRBJ2-2, the CDR3 gives the full variable domain: DTGVSQNPRHKITKRGQNVTFRCDPISEHNRLYWYRQTLGQGPEFLTYFQNEAQLEKSRLLSDRFSAERPKGSFSTLEIQRTEQGDSAMYLCASSLEGLAGGAGELFFGEGSRLTVL.